What follows are 5 T cell receptor beta chains derived from one specimen sequenced in a study of cytomegalovirus exposure and HLA in healthy donors. Amplification used 60 Vbeta primers and 13 Jbeta primers. This table comes from immunoSEQ multiplex PCR, and its TCRdb copy is limited to in-frame clones, with some not included. The repertoire holds 90,000 to 100,000 clones, with roughly 63% as singletons. Material for sequencing was PBMCs. These receptors came from a boy younger than 18 in good health and CMV-seropositive.

CDR3 sequence: CSVWANTEAFF. The CDR3 bases are TGCAGCGTTTGGGCGAACACTGAAGCTTTCTTT. V gene TRBV29-1 combines with J gene TRBJ1-1; D gene ambiguous. The V and J ends lost 5 bases and 1 base respectively, with 5 bases between them. CDR1 and CDR2 (germline): SQVTM, ANQGSEA. The CDR3 is 11 residues long.

The rearrangement joins TRBV30 to TRBJ1-2; D gene ambiguous. V lost 8 bases and J 4 bases, leaving 23 bases between the germline ends. CDR1 GTSNPN and CDR2 SVGIG come from the germline V gene (reference sequence). This CDR3 is built from 15 residues. CDR3 nucleotide sequence: TGTGCCCGACCAAAGACCCGACAAACGATCTATGGCTACACCTTC. Translating it yields CARPKTRQTIYGYTF.

The chain combines TRBV9 with TRBJ2-1; D perhaps matches TRBD1 (6 bases). Germline V gene lookup returns CDR1 SGDLS and CDR2 YYNGEE. The CDR3 sequence is 15 residues long. V was pared by 0 bases and J by 1 base, with 8 bases between. The CDR3 reads CASSVGQESYNEQFF. CDR3 DNA sequence: TGTGCCAGCAGCGTAGGACAGGAATCCTACAATGAGCAGTTCTTC.

The genes are TRBV6-6 and TRBJ1-2, with a possible D match to TRBD1 (5 bases). In germline, CDR1 is MNHNY, CDR2 SVGAGI (reference sequence). CDR3 length equals 14 residues. The V end lost 4 bases, the J end lost 4 bases, and 13 bases lay between the germline ends. Here the CDR3 DNA reads TGTGCCAGCAGTTCGGGGGGAACTAGCTATGGCTACACCTTC. Amino acid sequence: CASSSGGTSYGYTF.

This CDR3 reads CASSWPGQTRSGANVLTF. DNA of the CDR3: TGTGCCAGCAGCTGGCCGGGACAGACTCGCTCTGGGGCCAACGTCCTGACTTTC. The chain joins TRBV5-6 to TRBJ2-6; TRBD1 aligns across 7 bases. Germline CDR1 and CDR2: SGHDT and YYEEEE. V was pared by 3 bases and J by 0 bases, with 9 bases of the junction left unmatched. The CDR3 has 18 amino acids. Based on the CDR3 plus reference TRBV5-6 and TRBJ2-6, the full variable domain is DAGVTQSPTHLIKTRGQQVTLRCSPKSGHDTVSWYQQALGQGPQFIFQYYEEEERQRGNFPDRFSGHQFPNYSSELNVNALLLGDSALYLCASSWPGQTRSGANVLTFGAGSRLTVL.